The 27 T cell receptor beta chains given below trace back to one sample, sequenced in a study of graft-versus-host responses after intestinal transplantation. For these receptors, no antigen is known. Clones were read by immunoSEQ multiplex PCR, and TCRdb kept only the in-frame ones, dropping some. Of over 80,000 clones detected, less than 95% appear once; the ten largest clones hold roughly 0.39%. Sequenced material: unstimulated CD8+ T cells sorted from spleen or lymph node cells, taken before transplant. The source of these receptors is a human donor who was the organ donor for an intestinal transplant.

The gene calls are TRBV9 and TRBJ2-3; no clear D gene. The germline gives CDR1 SGDLS, CDR2 YYNGEE. This CDR3 spans 10 amino acids. Trimming removed 4 bases from V and 6 bases from J, with 3 bases in between. CDR3 coding DNA: TGTGCCAGCAGCTCGGATACGCAGTATTTT. This gives the protein CASSSDTQYF. The whole variable domain, filled in from reference TRBV9 and TRBJ2-3, reads DSGVTQTPKHLITATGQRVTLRCSPRSGDLSVYWYQQSLDQGLQFLIQYYNGEERAKGNILERFSAQQFPDLHSELNLSSLELGDSALYFCASSSDTQYFGPGTRLTVL.

CDR3 in DNA: TGTGCCAGCGAACAGGGTGCTGGGGCCAACGTCCTGACTTTC. Residues: CASEQGAGANVLTF. V usage is TRBV18 and J usage is TRBJ2-6, with a tentative D call TRBD1 (6 bases). Trimming cost V 8 bases and J 2 bases, with 10 bases left between them. Germline CDR1 KGHSH, CDR2 LQKENI. This CDR3 contains 14 residues.

The rearrangement joins TRBV30 to TRBJ2-5, with D maybe TRBD1 (7 bases). TRBJ2-7 explains the end of the DNA better; the J call may be wrong. This CDR3 region has 13 residues. Germline V CDR1 and CDR2: GTSNPN, SVGIG (reference sequence). The CDR3 DNA reads TGTGCCCGCCAGGGGGGTAGCTCCTACGAGCAGTACTTC. Translated, it gives CARQGGSSYEQYF.

The chain links TRBV5-5 to TRBJ2-7, with 9 bases fitting TRBD2. This CDR3 is built from 16 residues. After removal of 0 bases from V and 3 bases from J, the junction contained 7 bases not matched to a gene. From germline, CDR1 is SGHKS and CDR2 YYEKEE (reference sequence). The CDR3 bases are TGTGCCAGCAGCTTGGCCTGGGCTAGCGGGGACTACGAGCAGTACTTC. Protein sequence: CASSLAWASGDYEQYF.

The V gene is TRBV2, the J gene TRBJ2-3; possibly TRBD2 for D (6 bases). The ends were cut back, 8 bases at V and 0 bases at J, with 9 bases in the middle. This CDR3 is built from 13 residues. Germline values: CDR1 SNHLY, CDR2 FYNNEI. The CDR3 protein is CASSLASTDTQYF. The CDR3 DNA sequence: TGTGCCAGCTCCCTAGCGAGCACAGATACGCAGTATTTT.

The chain links TRBV5-8 to TRBJ2-1; tentative D call: TRBD2 (7 bases). Looked up from germline, CDR1 is SGHTS and CDR2 is YDEGEE. This CDR3 contains 12 residues. V lost 2 bases and J 10 bases, leaving 10 bases between the germline ends. For the CDR3, the DNA is TGTGCCAGCAGCTTTGGGGGGGGCGAGCAGTTCTTC. Encoded protein: CASSFGGGEQFF.

The chain carries TRBV4-1 and TRBJ1-2; D is perhaps TRBD1 (5 bases). V lost 3 bases, J lost 6 bases, and 14 bases lay in between. Germline assignment: CDR1 MGHRA and CDR2 YSYEKL. The CDR3 consists of 14 residues. This CDR3 is CASSQARGADGYTF. The CDR3 DNA reads as TGCGCCAGCAGCCAGGCTCGCGGGGCCGATGGCTACACCTTC.

V gene TRBV4-1 combines with J gene TRBJ2-7; TRBD1 matches at 7 bases. CDR3 size: 17 residues. Unmatched junction bases numbered 16, after V lost 4 bases and J lost 4 bases. Germline loops: CDR1 MGHRA, CDR2 YSYEKL. The CDR3 reads CASSLTAGTADGYEQYF. The CDR3 DNA reads TGCGCCAGCAGCCTCACCGCTGGGACAGCAGACGGGTACGAGCAGTACTTC.

The chain recombines TRBV5-6 with TRBJ2-5; 7 positions match TRBD2. Trimming removed 2 bases from V and 4 bases from J; junction bases left unmatched: 14. The CDR3 contains 17 residues. CDR1 is SGHDT and CDR2 is YYEEEE in the germline V gene. This CDR3 is CASSFLPHFREGETQYF. The CDR3 nucleotides are TGTGCCAGCAGCTTCCTTCCTCATTTTAGGGAGGGAGAGACCCAGTACTTC.

A remark on this clone: A junction boundary mismatches the germline segment, possibly from a read error. V is TRBV2 and J is TRBJ2-3; 12 bases map to TRBD2. CDR1 and CDR2 (germline): SNHLY, FYNNEI. CDR3 length: 18 amino acids. The CDR3 nucleotides read TGTGCCAGCAGTGAAGCGCTTACTAGCGGGGGGCGCACAGATACGCAGTGTTTT. It encodes CASSEALTSGGRTDTQCF.

The chain has TRBV9 and TRBJ1-2; possibly TRBD1 for D (6 bases). V was shortened by 4 bases and J by 0 bases, with 10 bases between the two germline ends. Germline lookup yields CDR1 SGDLS and CDR2 YYNGEE. The CDR3 sequence is 14 residues long. As DNA, the CDR3 is TGTGCCAGCAGCTCCGGACAGACTAACTATGGCTACACCTTC. Translation: CASSSGQTNYGYTF.

This clone occurred a few times. The chain combines TRBV4-1 with TRBJ1-2, with TRBD1 matching over 7 bases. CDR1 and CDR2 from the germline V gene are MGHRA and YSYEKL. The length of the CDR3 is 15 residues. The trim removed 3 bases at V and 4 bases at J, leaving 8 bases unmatched. In DNA form, the CDR3 reads TGCGCCAGCAGCCAGGTTGACAGGGTATCCTATGGCTACACCTTC. Amino acid sequence: CASSQVDRVSYGYTF.

V and J are TRBV13 and TRBJ2-1; 7 positions match TRBD1. CDR1 is PRHDT, CDR2 FYEKMQ, per germline (reference sequence). This CDR3 has 12 residues. With 5 bases clipped from V and 8 bases from J, the junction kept 3 bases outside the gene matches. Here the CDR3 DNA reads TGTGCCAGCAGCCTTACAGGGGATGAGCAGTTCTTC. Its translation is CASSLTGDEQFF.

The CDR3 loop reads CASSQDYPLASEQYF. CDR3 in DNA: TGCGCCAGCAGCCAAGATTATCCCCTAGCTAGCGAGCAGTACTTC. The V gene is TRBV4-1, the J gene TRBJ2-7; maybe TRBD2 (5 bases). V lost 0 bases and J 6 bases, leaving 15 bases between the germline ends. The CDR3 consists of 15 residues. The V gene's germline CDR1 is MGHRA and CDR2 YSYEKL.

The rearrangement uses TRBV30 and TRBJ2-3; 7 bases line up with TRBD2. The junction had 8 bases not matched to a gene; V was cut back by 8 bases and J by 3 bases. This CDR3 spans 13 amino acids. CDR1 and CDR2 from the germline V gene are GTSNPN and SVGIG (reference sequence). CDR3 sequence reads: CAHDWRGTDTQYF. CDR3 nucleotides: TGTGCCCACGATTGGCGGGGGACAGATACGCAGTATTTT.

This clone was found once. The rearrangement uses TRBV5-1 and TRBJ2-1; TRBD2 aligns across 8 bases. Unmatched junction bases numbered 18, after V lost 0 bases and J lost 7 bases. The germline V gene encodes CDR1 SGHRS and CDR2 YFSETQ. This CDR3 spans 19 amino acids. This CDR3 reads CASSLESFGRGLVRNEQFF. DNA of the CDR3: TGCGCCAGCAGCTTGGAGTCTTTCGGCAGGGGACTAGTTCGAAATGAGCAGTTCTTC.

The chain recombines TRBV7-9 with TRBJ2-7; 8 positions agree with TRBD1. The CDR3 contains 14 residues. V was pared by 5 bases and J by 6 bases, with 9 bases of the junction left unmatched. Germline V lookup: CDR1 SEHNR, CDR2 FQNEAQ (reference sequence). The CDR3: CASSPFRTGIEQYF. The DNA for the CDR3 is TGTGCCAGCAGCCCTTTTCGGACAGGGATCGAGCAGTACTTC.

V usage is TRBV5-4 and J usage is TRBJ2-3; possibly TRBD1 for D (5 bases). V lost 0 bases and J 4 bases, leaving 9 bases between the germline ends. CDR3 length equals 14 residues. Germline V gives CDR1 SGHNT, CDR2 YYREEE (reference sequence). CDR3 region: CASSLDPGPDTQYF. The CDR3 nucleotides are TGTGCCAGCAGCTTGGACCCAGGGCCAGATACGCAGTATTTT.

In this sample, this clone turned up once. The gene calls are TRBV29-1 and TRBJ2-1; D uncertain. The CDR3 is 16 amino acids. Germline assignment: CDR1 SQVTM and CDR2 ANQGSEA. V was clipped by 0 bases and J by 0 bases, with 12 bases between them. The CDR3 is CSVEEPDRSSYNEQFF. DNA for the CDR3: TGCAGCGTTGAAGAACCCGACCGGAGCTCCTACAATGAGCAGTTCTTC.

This sequence joins TRBV4-2 and TRBJ1-4, with D perhaps TRBD1 (5 bases). V lost 4 bases to trimming and J lost 6 bases, with 18 bases between them. Germline CDR1 reads LGHNA; CDR2 reads YNFKEQ. The length of the CDR3 is 16 residues. CDR3: CASSPGYRPQDEKLFF. In DNA form, the CDR3 reads TGTGCCAGCAGCCCCGGATACCGCCCACAGGATGAAAAACTGTTTTTT.

This sequence joins TRBV6-5 and TRBJ1-1; D remains unclear. Germline lookup yields CDR1 MNHEY and CDR2 SVGAGI. The CDR3 extends over 13 amino acids. V shed 5 bases and J shed 5 bases, with 12 bases lying between them. The CDR3 sequence is CASSRLVDTEAFF. CDR3 DNA sequence: TGTGCCAGCAGTCGACTCGTGGATACTGAAGCTTTCTTT.

V is TRBV7-3 and J is TRBJ1-1; no firm D call. The CDR3 length is 16 residues. Germline lookup yields CDR1 SGHTA and CDR2 FQGTGA. Trimming cost V 0 bases and J 6 bases, with 17 bases left between them. For the CDR3, the DNA is TGTGCCAGCAGCTTAACATCCGGACTGAGTCCCGCTGAAGCTTTCTTT. This codes for CASSLTSGLSPAEAFF.

This chain connects TRBV18 to TRBJ1-1; the D gene is possibly TRBD1 (5 bases). With 1 base removed from V and 3 bases from J, the gap between germline ends came to 9 bases. This CDR3 is built from 14 residues. Germline V gene sequence: CDR1 KGHSH, CDR2 LQKENI. CDR3 loop: CASSPRQPHTEAFF. CDR3 nucleotide sequence: TGTGCCAGCTCACCACGACAGCCGCACACTGAAGCTTTCTTT.

V usage is TRBV4-1 and J usage is TRBJ2-7; maybe TRBD2 (7 bases). CDR3 length: 15 residues. V was pared by 5 bases and J by 5 bases, with 19 bases between. Germline CDR1 and CDR2: MGHRA and YSYEKL. CDR3: CASSYREGTTDEQYF. CDR3 nucleotides: TGCGCCAGCAGCTACAGGGAGGGAACTACGGACGAGCAGTACTTC.

A single count supports this clone. V and J are TRBV5-1 and TRBJ1-1; TRBD1 aligns across 9 bases. The CDR3 consists of 13 residues. J gave up 10 bases and V 0 bases, and 4 bases lay outside the gene matches. Germline V CDR1 and CDR2: SGHRS, YFSETQ. The CDR3 DNA follows: TGCGCCAGCAGCTTGGGTACAGGGGGCCTAGCTTTCTTT. Protein product: CASSLGTGGLAFF. Full variable domain (outside the CDR3, taken from reference TRBV5-1 and TRBJ1-1): KAGVTQTPRYLIKTRGQQVTLSCSPISGHRSVSWYQQTPGQGLQFLFEYFSETQRNKGNFPGRFSGRQFSNSRSEMNVSTLELGDSALYLCASSLGTGGLAFFGQGTRLTVV.

The chain employs TRBV15 and TRBJ2-7; D is possibly TRBD1 (6 bases). V lost 3 bases to trimming and J lost 3 bases, with 18 bases between them. The CDR3 loop spans 16 amino acids. The germline V gene encodes CDR1 LNHNV and CDR2 YYDKDF (reference sequence). In nucleotides, the CDR3 is TGTGCCACCAGCAGGAACACAGGGACGATACGCTACGAGCAGTACTTC. Its protein product is CATSRNTGTIRYEQYF.

This chain links TRBV6-6 with TRBJ2-1; 8 nucleotides align to TRBD1. This CDR3 has 15 residues. V was pared by 10 bases and J by 8 bases, with 16 bases of the junction left unmatched. Germline-derived CDR1 and CDR2 are MNHNY and SVGAGI (reference sequence). DNA of the CDR3: TGTGCCACAAAAACCCAGGACAGGGTGAGGGATGAGCAGTTCTTC. It encodes CATKTQDRVRDEQFF.